The 26 T cell receptor beta chains listed next were all sequenced from one sample in a study of shared clonotypes between healthy human individuals. The repertoire was sequenced with immunoSEQ multiplex PCR; TCRdb's copy has only in-frame clones and lacks some. The sample records 520,000 or so clones, less than 85% being singletons. The sequencing sample was made of PBMCs. The origin of the receptors is a woman aged 40 to 55 in good health. Some clones in this sample may be carry-over from other donors' samples.

The V call is TRBV9, the J call TRBJ1-2; 8 bases map to TRBD1. Germline CDR1 and CDR2: SGDLS and YYNGEE. The CDR3 is 14 residues long. Losses at the gene ends were 4 bases for V and 3 bases for J; bases not matched to a gene: 5. The CDR3 nucleotides read TGTGCCAGCAGCCCGACAGGGGCCCACTATGGCTACACCTTC. Amino acids: CASSPTGAHYGYTF.

This clone was counted between two and nine times. The gene calls are TRBV7-9 and TRBJ1-2; possible D gene TRBD1, 6 bases. The germline V gene has CDR1 SEHNR and CDR2 FQNEAQ (reference sequence). V was shortened by 1 base and J by 6 bases, with 12 bases between the two germline ends. The CDR3 runs 14 residues. The CDR3 sequence is CASSLVWQGNGYTF. The CDR3 bases are TGTGCCAGCAGCTTAGTTTGGCAGGGGAATGGCTACACCTTC.

The genes are TRBV7-3 and TRBJ2-5; no definite D call. V lost 5 bases, J lost 4 bases, and 11 bases lay in between. In germline, CDR1 is SGHTA, CDR2 FQGTGA. The CDR3 spans 13 residues. The CDR3 DNA reads as TGTGCCAGCAGCCTAGGGATCTCAGAGACCCAGTACTTC. Encoded protein: CASSLGISETQYF.

The J gene is TRBJ2-1, the V gene TRBV28, with TRBD1 identical over 9 bases. The CDR3 runs 18 residues. Germline V lookup: CDR1 MDHEN, CDR2 SYDVKM. The V gene end was trimmed by 5 bases and the J gene end by 3 bases; junction bases not matched to a gene: 14. The CDR3 region is CASSPPGQGTDGYNEQFF. In DNA, the CDR3 is TGTGCCAGCAGTCCGCCGGGACAGGGAACTGATGGCTACAATGAGCAGTTCTTC.

The chain carries TRBV30 and TRBJ2-3; maybe TRBD2 (5 bases). Per the germline V gene, CDR1 is GTSNPN and CDR2 is SVGIG (reference sequence). This CDR3 is 15 amino acids long. V lost 4 bases to trimming and J lost 0 bases, with 14 bases between them. This CDR3 reads CAWITDSGSTDTQYF. CDR3 coding DNA: TGTGCCTGGATCACCGACTCGGGAAGCACAGATACGCAGTATTTT.

The rearrangement joins TRBV7-9 to TRBJ2-3; D is unclear. CDR1 and CDR2 from the germline V gene are SEHNR and FQNEAQ (reference sequence). With 1 base removed from V and 5 bases from J, the gap between germline ends came to 16 bases. The CDR3 sequence is 16 residues long. The CDR3 sequence is CASSLVPRQPLDTQYF. CDR3 bases: TGTGCCAGCAGCTTAGTCCCCCGGCAGCCTCTAGATACGCAGTATTTT. Drawing the rest from reference TRBV7-9 and TRBJ2-3, the complete variable domain is DTGVSQNPRHKITKRGQNVTFRCDPISEHNRLYWYRQTLGQGPEFLTYFQNEAQLEKSRLLSDRFSAERPKGSFSTLEIQRTEQGDSAMYLCASSLVPRQPLDTQYFGPGTRLTVL.

The gene calls are TRBV10-3 and TRBJ2-1; 10 positions agree with TRBD2. With 4 bases clipped from V and 6 bases from J, the junction kept 6 bases outside the gene matches. The CDR3 spans 15 residues. CDR1 ENHRY and CDR2 SYGVKD come from the germline V gene. CDR3 sequence reads: CAISVGLAETNEQFF. The CDR3 nucleotides are TGTGCCATCAGTGTAGGACTAGCGGAGACCAATGAGCAGTTCTTC.

The V call is TRBV5-1, the J call TRBJ1-1; 7 positions match TRBD1. CDR1 is SGHRS and CDR2 is YFSETQ in the germline V gene. The CDR3 length is 16 residues. The junction had 10 bases not matched to a gene; V was cut back by 4 bases and J by 1 base. CDR3 region: CASSQNRQGWNTEAFF. The CDR3 nucleotides read TGCGCCAGCAGCCAGAACAGACAGGGTTGGAACACTGAAGCTTTCTTT.

The chain carries TRBV6-5 and TRBJ2-3, with 12 bases fitting TRBD2. Germline lookup yields CDR1 MNHEY and CDR2 SVGAGI. V trimming: 5 bases; J trimming: 4 bases; junction bases outside the gene matches: 4. There are 15 residues in the CDR3. The DNA of the CDR3 is TGTGCCAGCAGTAAACTAGCGGGAGGCGCAGATACGCAGTATTTT. Residues: CASSKLAGGADTQYF.

The rearrangement uses TRBV10-3 and TRBJ1-1, with unresolved D. This CDR3 is built from 15 residues. Between the trimmed V and J ends, which lost 3 bases and 0 bases, there was a span of 11 bases. Germline-derived CDR1 and CDR2 are ENHRY and SYGVKD. CDR3 sequence: CAISEARNLNTEAFF. The CDR3 region has the DNA TGTGCCATCAGTGAAGCCAGAAACCTGAACACTGAAGCTTTCTTT.

The rearrangement links TRBV5-1 to TRBJ1-1, with D perhaps TRBD1 (6 bases). The CDR3 spans 14 residues. Trimming pared 0 bases from V and 7 bases from J, leaving 13 bases between. CDR1 and CDR2 (germline): SGHRS, YFSETQ. This CDR3 reads CASSLGRGAGEAFF. For the CDR3, the DNA is TGCGCCAGCAGCTTGGGACGGGGGGCAGGTGAAGCTTTCTTT.

The V and J genes are TRBV2 and TRBJ2-3, with D maybe TRBD1 (5 bases). V was trimmed by 5 bases and J by 6 bases, leaving 12 bases between them. CDR1 and CDR2 from the germline V gene are SNHLY and FYNNEI. CDR3 length: 13 residues. CDR3 amino acids: CASSWQGEDTQYF. The CDR3 DNA sequence: TGTGCCAGCAGTTGGCAGGGCGAGGATACGCAGTATTTT.

This clone has only a few counts. The CDR3 region is CASSLAASNYGYTF. The CDR3 nucleotides are TGTGCCAGCAGCTTAGCAGCCTCTAACTATGGCTACACCTTC. This chain connects TRBV7-2 to TRBJ1-2; D ambiguous. Trimming pared 0 bases from V and 0 bases from J, leaving 5 bases between. The germline CDR1 and CDR2 sequences are SGHTA and FQGNSA. The CDR3 length is 14 residues.

The chain couples TRBV5-1 to TRBJ2-3; TRBD1 agrees at 7 bases. CDR3 size: 14 residues. In germline, CDR1 is SGHRS, CDR2 YFSETQ. V trimming: 3 bases; J trimming: 3 bases; junction bases outside the gene matches: 4. CDR3 nucleotides: TGCGCCAGCAGCTCCGGGACAGTTACAGATACGCAGTATTTT. Translation: CASSSGTVTDTQYF. Using reference TRBV5-1 and TRBJ2-3 for the parts outside the CDR3, the full variable domain is KAGVTQTPRYLIKTRGQQVTLSCSPISGHRSVSWYQQTPGQGLQFLFEYFSETQRNKGNFPGRFSGRQFSNSRSEMNVSTLELGDSALYLCASSSGTVTDTQYFGPGTRLTVL.

This clone showed up many times. The CDR3 nucleotides are TGCAGCCCCGAAATGGTCCCCTATGGCTACACCTTC. This sequence encodes CSPEMVPYGYTF. The V gene is TRBV29-1, the J gene TRBJ1-2; D gene unclear. The CDR3 consists of 12 residues. CDR1 SQVTM and CDR2 ANQGSEA come from the germline V gene. V was shortened by 8 bases and J by 4 bases, with 14 bases between the two germline ends. The whole variable domain, filled in from reference TRBV29-1 and TRBJ1-2, reads SAVISQKPSRDICQRGTSLTIQCQVDSQVTMMFWYRQQPGQSLTLIATANQGSEATYESGFVIDKFPISRPNLTFSTLTVSNMSPEDSSIYLCSPEMVPYGYTFGSGTRLTVV.

In regard to this clone: This same CDR3 is encoded by further DNA sequences in the sample. The V gene is TRBV6-1, the J gene TRBJ2-7; 12 nucleotides match TRBD2. The germline gives CDR1 MNHNS, CDR2 SASEGT. CDR3 length: 15 residues. With V trimmed by 6 bases and J by 3 bases, 6 bases remained unmatched. In DNA form, the CDR3 reads TGTGCCAGCAGCCCGACTAGCGGGAGTTACTACGAGCAGTACTTC. This sequence encodes CASSPTSGSYYEQYF.

This chain uses TRBV30 with TRBJ2-5; possible D gene TRBD1, 5 bases. Germline CDR1 reads GTSNPN; CDR2 reads SVGIG (reference sequence). Trimming pared 3 bases from V and 1 base from J, leaving 9 bases between. The CDR3 extends over 13 amino acids. Written as DNA, the CDR3 is TGTGCCTGGAGAAGAGACAGCCAAGAGACCCAGTACTTC. As protein: CAWRRDSQETQYF.

The chain uses TRBV27 and TRBJ1-6, with 7 bases that match TRBD1. V trimming: 7 bases; J trimming: 8 bases; junction bases outside the gene matches: 11. The CDR3 sequence is 15 residues long. Looked up from germline, CDR1 is MNHEY and CDR2 is SMNVEV (reference sequence). The CDR3 is CASTSGTTGYSPLHF. The CDR3, as DNA: TGTGCCAGCACCTCTGGCACGACAGGGTATTCACCCCTCCACTTT.

The table lists this clone with many counts. V gene TRBV5-6 combines with J gene TRBJ2-7; unclear D gene. Germline CDR1 and CDR2: SGHDT and YYEEEE. V lost 4 bases, J lost 2 bases, and 7 bases lay in between. The CDR3 consists of 12 residues. This CDR3 reads CASSTSTYEQYF. The CDR3 DNA follows: TGTGCCAGCAGCACTTCCACCTACGAGCAGTACTTC. Full variable domain (remainder filled in from reference TRBV5-6 and TRBJ2-7): DAGVTQSPTHLIKTRGQQVTLRCSPKSGHDTVSWYQQALGQGPQFIFQYYEEEERQRGNFPDRFSGHQFPNYSSELNVNALLLGDSALYLCASSTSTYEQYFGPGTRLTVT.

This chain links TRBV5-1 with TRBJ1-4, with D maybe TRBD1 (5 bases). The germline V and J ends were trimmed by 7 bases and 4 bases, with 14 bases remaining between them. Germline assignment: CDR1 SGHRS and CDR2 YFSETQ. The CDR3 has 14 residues. CDR3 sequence reads: CASCRDGYNEKLFF. The CDR3 nucleotides are TGCGCCAGCTGCCGGGACGGATATAATGAAAAACTGTTTTTT.

The rearrangement joins TRBV19 to TRBJ1-1; 9 positions agree with TRBD1. The V and J ends lost 10 bases and 4 bases, in that order; junction bases with no gene match: 16. CDR1 and CDR2 from the germline V gene are LNHDA and SQIVND (reference sequence). The CDR3 runs to 16 residues. CDR3 in amino acids: CATSQGPTGGGTEAFF. In DNA, the CDR3 is TGTGCCACCTCCCAGGGCCCGACAGGGGGTGGCACTGAAGCTTTCTTT.

The J gene is TRBJ1-3, the V gene TRBV13; no firm D call. CDR1 PRHDT and CDR2 FYEKMQ come from the germline V gene (reference sequence). Trimming stripped 5 bases from V and 0 bases from J, with 11 bases between. This CDR3 has 15 amino acids. CDR3 sequence: CASSLGRLSGNTIYF. CDR3 nucleotide sequence: TGTGCCAGCAGCCTGGGCCGACTCTCTGGAAACACCATATATTTT.

The chain has TRBV28 and TRBJ1-1, with D tentatively TRBD1 (6 bases). CDR1 and CDR2 from the germline V gene are MDHEN and SYDVKM. Trimming left V 3 bases short and J 0 bases short, with 11 bases between. The CDR3 length is 15 residues. The CDR3 reads CASSLSGEMNTEAFF. CDR3 nucleotide sequence: TGTGCCAGCAGTTTGTCAGGGGAAATGAACACTGAAGCTTTCTTT. Combining the CDR3 with reference TRBV28 and TRBJ1-1 gives the whole variable domain DVKVTQSSRYLVKRTGEKVFLECVQDMDHENMFWYRQDPGLGLRLIYFSYDVKMKEKGDIPEGYSVSREKKERFSLILESASTNQTSMYLCASSLSGEMNTEAFFGQGTRLTVV.

The V and J genes are TRBV10-3 and TRBJ1-4, with D possibly matching TRBD1 (5 bases). From germline, CDR1 is ENHRY and CDR2 SYGVKD. The CDR3 has 13 amino acids. With 4 bases removed from V and 7 bases from J, the gap between germline ends came to 10 bases. CDR3 sequence (DNA): TGTGCCATCAGTGGATTGGGGGGTGAAAAACTGTTTTTT. It yields the protein CAISGLGGEKLFF.

The V call is TRBV5-4, the J call TRBJ1-1, with a tentative D call TRBD1 (6 bases). Germline CDR1 SGHNT, CDR2 YYREEE (reference sequence). V was trimmed by 4 bases and J by 4 bases, leaving 14 bases between them. This CDR3 has 14 amino acids. The CDR3 reads CASSPPGGLTEAFF. CDR3 sequence (DNA): TGTGCCAGCAGCCCCCCCGGGGGCCTCACTGAAGCTTTCTTT.

The chain is built from TRBV19 and TRBJ1-1, with D possibly TRBD1 on 6 matching bases. CDR3 length: 13 amino acids. Deletions cut 3 bases from V and 7 bases from J, with 12 bases between. Germline V gene sequence: CDR1 LNHDA, CDR2 SQIVND (reference sequence). CDR3 coding DNA: TGTGCCAGTAGTATCGGGGGCAGAGATGAAGCTTTCTTT. Protein: CASSIGGRDEAFF.